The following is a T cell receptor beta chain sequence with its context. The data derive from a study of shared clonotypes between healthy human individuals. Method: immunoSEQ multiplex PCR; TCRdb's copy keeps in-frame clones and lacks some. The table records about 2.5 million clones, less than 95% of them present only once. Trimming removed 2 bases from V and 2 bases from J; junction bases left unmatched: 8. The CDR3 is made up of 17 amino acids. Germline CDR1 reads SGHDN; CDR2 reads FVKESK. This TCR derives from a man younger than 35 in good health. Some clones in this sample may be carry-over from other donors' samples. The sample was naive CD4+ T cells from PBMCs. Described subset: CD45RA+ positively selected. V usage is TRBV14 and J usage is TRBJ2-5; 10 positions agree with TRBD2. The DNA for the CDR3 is TGTGCCAGCAGCCAACTCACTAGCGGGACTTATCAAGAGACCCAGTACTTC. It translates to CASSQLTSGTYQETQYF.